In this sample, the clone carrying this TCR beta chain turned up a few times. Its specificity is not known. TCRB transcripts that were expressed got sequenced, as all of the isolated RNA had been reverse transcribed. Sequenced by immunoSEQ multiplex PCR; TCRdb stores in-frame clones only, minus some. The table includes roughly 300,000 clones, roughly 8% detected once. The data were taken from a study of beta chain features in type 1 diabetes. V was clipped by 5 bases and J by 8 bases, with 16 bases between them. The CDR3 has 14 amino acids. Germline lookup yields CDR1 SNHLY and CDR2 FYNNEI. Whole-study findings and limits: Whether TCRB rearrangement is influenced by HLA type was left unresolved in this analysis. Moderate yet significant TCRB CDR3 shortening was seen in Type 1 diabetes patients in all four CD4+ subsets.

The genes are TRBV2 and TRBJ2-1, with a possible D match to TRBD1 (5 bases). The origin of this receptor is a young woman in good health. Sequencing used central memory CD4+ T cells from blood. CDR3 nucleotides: TGTGCCAGCAGTCGAGACAGAATTGCGGATGAGCAGTTCTTC. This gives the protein CASSRDRIADEQFF. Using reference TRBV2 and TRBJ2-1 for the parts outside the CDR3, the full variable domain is EPEVTQTPSHQVTQMGQEVILRCVPISNHLYFYWYRQILGQKVEFLVSFYNNEISEKSEIFDDQFSVERPDGSNFTLKIRSTKLEDSAMYFCASSRDRIADEQFFGPGTRLTVL.